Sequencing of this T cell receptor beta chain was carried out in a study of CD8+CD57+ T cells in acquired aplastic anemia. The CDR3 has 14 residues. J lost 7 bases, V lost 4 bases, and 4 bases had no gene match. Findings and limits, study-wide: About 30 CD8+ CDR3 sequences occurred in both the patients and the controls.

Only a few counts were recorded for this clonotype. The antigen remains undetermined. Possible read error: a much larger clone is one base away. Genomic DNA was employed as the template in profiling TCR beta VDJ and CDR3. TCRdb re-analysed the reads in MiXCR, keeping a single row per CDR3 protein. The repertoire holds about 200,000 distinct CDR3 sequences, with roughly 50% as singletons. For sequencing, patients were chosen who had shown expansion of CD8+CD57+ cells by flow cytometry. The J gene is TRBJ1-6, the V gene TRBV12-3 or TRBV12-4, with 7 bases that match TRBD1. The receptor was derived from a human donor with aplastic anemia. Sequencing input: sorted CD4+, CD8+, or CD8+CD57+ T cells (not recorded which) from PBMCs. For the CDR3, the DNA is TGTGCCAGCAGTTGGGACAGCGGAAATTCACCCCTCCACTTT. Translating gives CASSWDSGNSPLHF.